Listed below are T cell receptor beta chains from one sample, sequenced in a study of T cells in Graves' hyperthyroidism and ophthalmopathy. TCRdb reprocessed the multiplex PCR reads via MiXCR and lists one record per CDR3 protein. Of some 550,000 distinct CDR3 sequences listed, roughly 20% are singletons. The sample comprised blood. The receptors originated from a young man with Graves' hyperthyroidism. CDR3s include the opening cysteine and the closing phenylalanine or tryptophan.

V	J	CDR3
TRBV28	TRBJ1-5	CASNPGDQPQHF
TRBV28	TRBJ1-2	CASSIGTAYYGYTF
TRBV24-1	TRBJ1-5	CATSAGQDSNQPQHF
TRBV11-2	TRBJ2-5	CASSQDDVETQYF
TRBV4-1	TRBJ2-7	CASRRVGGADGEQYF
TRBV12-5	TRBJ2-7	CASGLTDGSEQYF
TRBV12-3/TRBV12-4	TRBJ2-7	CASSRDLLSYEQYF
TRBV19	TRBJ2-6	CASRGRAGGRTNVLTF
TRBV13	TRBJ2-7	CASSVWTVPYEQYF
TRBV28	TRBJ2-2	CASSFFGGRAGELFF
TRBV4-1	TRBJ2-4	CASSQGEGWSKNIKYF
TRBV29-1	TRBJ2-4	CSGRQGGGIKYF
TRBV12-3/TRBV12-4	TRBJ2-3	CASSQGDSTGTQYF
TRBV27	TRBJ2-5	CATSGGAWETQYF
TRBV20-1	TRBJ1-5	CSAPRGGVGDQPQHF
TRBV2	TRBJ2-4	CASSRRTGGAKNIKYF
TRBV28	TRBJ1-2	CASSSPTGYNYGYTF